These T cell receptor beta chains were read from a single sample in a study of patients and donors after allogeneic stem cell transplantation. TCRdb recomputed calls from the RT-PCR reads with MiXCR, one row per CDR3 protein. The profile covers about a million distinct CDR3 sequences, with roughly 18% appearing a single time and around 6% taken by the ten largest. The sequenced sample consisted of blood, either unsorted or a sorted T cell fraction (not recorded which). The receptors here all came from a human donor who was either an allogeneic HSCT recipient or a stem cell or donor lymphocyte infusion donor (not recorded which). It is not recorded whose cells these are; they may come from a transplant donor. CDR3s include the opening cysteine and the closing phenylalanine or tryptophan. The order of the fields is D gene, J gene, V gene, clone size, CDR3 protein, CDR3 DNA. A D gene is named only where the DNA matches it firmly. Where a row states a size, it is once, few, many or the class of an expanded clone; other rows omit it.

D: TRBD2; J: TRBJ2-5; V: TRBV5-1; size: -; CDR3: CASSLAGRYQETQYF; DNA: TGCGCCAGCAGCTTGGCCGGGAGGTACCAAGAGACCCAGTACTTC
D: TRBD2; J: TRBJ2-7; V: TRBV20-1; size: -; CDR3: CSARPSGIYEQYF; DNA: TGCAGTGCTCGCCCTAGCGGGATATACGAGCAGTACTTC
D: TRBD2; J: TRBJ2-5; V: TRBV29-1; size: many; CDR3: CSVLTSGRTQYF; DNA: TGCAGCGTATTGACTAGCGGGAGGACCCAGTACTTC
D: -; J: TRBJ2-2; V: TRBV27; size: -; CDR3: CASSLATGWNTGELFF; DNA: TGTGCCAGCAGTTTGGCGACAGGTTGGAACACCGGGGAGCTGTTTTTT
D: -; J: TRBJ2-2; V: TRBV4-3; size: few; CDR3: CASSQWGAGELFF; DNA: TGCGCCAGCAGCCAATGGGGGGCCGGGGAGCTGTTTTTT
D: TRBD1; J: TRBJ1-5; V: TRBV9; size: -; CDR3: CASSVEDRDSNQPQHF; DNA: TGTGCCAGCAGCGTAGAGGACAGGGATAGCAATCAGCCCCAGCATTTT
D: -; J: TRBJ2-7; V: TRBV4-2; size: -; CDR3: CASSQVGGAPSYEQYF; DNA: TGTGCCAGCAGCCAGGTGGGGGGGGCGCCGTCCTACGAGCAGTACTTC
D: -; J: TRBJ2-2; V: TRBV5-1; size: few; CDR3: CASSVGHREGAGELFF; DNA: TGCGCCAGCAGCGTGGGACACCGCGAAGGGGCCGGGGAGCTGTTTTTT
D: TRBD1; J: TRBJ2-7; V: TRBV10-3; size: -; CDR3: CAIQSSGGNEQYF; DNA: TGTGCCATTCAAAGCTCAGGGGGTAACGAGCAGTACTTC
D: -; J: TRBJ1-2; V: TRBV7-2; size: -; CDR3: CASSLVGFYGYTF; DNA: TGTGCCAGCAGCTTAGTAGGGTTCTATGGCTACACCTTC
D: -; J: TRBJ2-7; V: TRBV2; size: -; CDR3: CASMGRGSNEQYF; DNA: TGTGCCAGCATGGGGAGAGGGTCGAACGAGCAGTACTTC
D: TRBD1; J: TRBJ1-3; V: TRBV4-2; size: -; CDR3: CASSQEQGARGLGNTIYF; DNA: TGTGCCAGCAGCCAAGAACAGGGGGCGCGGGGCTTAGGAAACACCATATATTTT
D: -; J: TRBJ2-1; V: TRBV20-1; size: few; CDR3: CSAGGGHSSYNEQFF; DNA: TGCAGTGCCGGCGGGGGACACAGCTCCTACAATGAGCAGTTCTTC
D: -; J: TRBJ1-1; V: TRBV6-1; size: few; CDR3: CASSVGRANTEAFF; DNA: TGTGCCAGCAGTGTGGGCAGAGCGAACACTGAAGCTTTCTTT
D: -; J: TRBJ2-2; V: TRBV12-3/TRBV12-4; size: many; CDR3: CASSLTAGELFF; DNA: TGTGCCAGCAGTTTAACAGCCGGGGAGCTGTTTTTT
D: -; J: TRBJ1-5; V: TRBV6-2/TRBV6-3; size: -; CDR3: CASTRDGRNQPQHF; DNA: TGTGCCAGCACCCGGGACGGACGCAATCAGCCCCAGCATTTT
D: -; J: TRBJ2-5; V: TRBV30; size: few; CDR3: CAWSPGEGGRETQYF; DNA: TGTGCCTGGAGCCCAGGGGAGGGCGGGAGAGAGACCCAGTACTTC
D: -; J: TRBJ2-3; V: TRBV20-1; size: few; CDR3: CSASQGGTDTQYF; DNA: TGCAGTGCTTCCCAGGGGGGGACAGATACGCAGTATTTT
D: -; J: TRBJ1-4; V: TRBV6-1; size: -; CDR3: CASNTHGTLPTNEKLFF; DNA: TGTGCCAGCAATACCCACGGGACCCTACCCACTAATGAAAAACTGTTTTTT
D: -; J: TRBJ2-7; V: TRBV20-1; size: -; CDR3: CSARDLAGREQYF; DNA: TGCAGTGCCAGGGACTTGGCTGGGAGGGAGCAGTACTTC
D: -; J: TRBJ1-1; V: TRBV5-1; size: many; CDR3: CASSLEGQGSTEAFF; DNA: TGCGCCAGCAGCCTGGAGGGTCAAGGGAGCACTGAAGCTTTCTTT
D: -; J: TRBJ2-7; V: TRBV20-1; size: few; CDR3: CSAGWTVKGNEQYF; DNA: TGCAGTGCTGGATGGACAGTTAAGGGCAACGAGCAGTACTTC
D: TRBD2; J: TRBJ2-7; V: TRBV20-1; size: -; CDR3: CSAPAPGLAGPEQYF; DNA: TGCAGTGCCCCGGCTCCGGGACTAGCGGGACCCGAGCAGTACTTC
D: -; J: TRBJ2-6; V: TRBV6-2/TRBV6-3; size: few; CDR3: CASSPPDHFSGANVLTF; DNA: TGTGCCAGCAGTCCCCCGGACCATTTCTCTGGGGCCAACGTCCTGACTTTC
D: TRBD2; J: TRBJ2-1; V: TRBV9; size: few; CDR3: CASSVAASGGDEQFF; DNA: TGTGCCAGCAGCGTAGCGGCTAGCGGGGGGGATGAGCAGTTCTTC
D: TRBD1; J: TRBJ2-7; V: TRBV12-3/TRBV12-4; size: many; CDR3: CASKRGKGQGGSYEQYF; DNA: TGTGCCAGCAAGAGAGGGAAGGGACAGGGGGGATCCTACGAGCAGTACTTC
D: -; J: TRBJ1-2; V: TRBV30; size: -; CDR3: CAWSVGGRRPYGYTF; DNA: TGTGCCTGGAGCGTAGGTGGCCGGCGGCCTTATGGCTACACCTTC
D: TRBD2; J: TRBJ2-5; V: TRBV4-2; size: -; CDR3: CASSHSTSGPKETQYF; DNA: TGTGCCAGCAGCCACTCAACTAGCGGACCTAAAGAGACCCAGTACTTC
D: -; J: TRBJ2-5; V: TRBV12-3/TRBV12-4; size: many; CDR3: CASSSREETQYF; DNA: TGTGCCAGCAGTTCCAGGGAAGAGACCCAGTACTTC
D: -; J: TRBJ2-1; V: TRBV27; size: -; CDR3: CASSFAAPSDHEQFF; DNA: TGTGCCAGCAGTTTTGCGGCACCTTCTGACCATGAGCAGTTCTTC
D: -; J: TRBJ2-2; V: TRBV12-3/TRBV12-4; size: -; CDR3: CASTKLTAKNTGELFF; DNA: TGTGCCAGCACCAAACTGACAGCTAAGAACACCGGGGAGCTGTTTTTT
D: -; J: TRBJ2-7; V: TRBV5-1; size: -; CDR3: CASRREYYEQYF; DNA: TGCGCCAGCAGGAGGGAGTACTACGAGCAGTACTTC
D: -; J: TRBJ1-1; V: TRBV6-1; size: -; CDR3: CASEKNMNTEAFF; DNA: TGTGCCAGCGAGAAGAACATGAACACTGAAGCTTTCTTT
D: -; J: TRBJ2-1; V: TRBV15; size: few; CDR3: CATSNRLQIRGFNEQFF; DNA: TGTGCCACCAGCAATAGACTACAGATCCGGGGGTTCAATGAGCAGTTCTTC
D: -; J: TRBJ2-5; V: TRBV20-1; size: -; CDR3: CSAGTAQETQYF; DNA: TGCAGTGCTGGCACAGCCCAAGAGACCCAGTACTTC
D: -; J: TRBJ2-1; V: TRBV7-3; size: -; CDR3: CASRLRGNLYNEQFF; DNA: TGTGCCAGCAGACTACGAGGGAACCTCTACAATGAGCAGTTCTTC